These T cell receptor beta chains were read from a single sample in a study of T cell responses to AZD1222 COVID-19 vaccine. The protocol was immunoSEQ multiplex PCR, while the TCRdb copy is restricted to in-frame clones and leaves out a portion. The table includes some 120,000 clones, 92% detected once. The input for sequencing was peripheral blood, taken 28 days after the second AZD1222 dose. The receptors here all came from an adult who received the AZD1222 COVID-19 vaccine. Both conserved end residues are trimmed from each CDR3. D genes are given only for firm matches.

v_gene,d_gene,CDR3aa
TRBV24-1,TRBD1,ATSDWTGFVYGYT
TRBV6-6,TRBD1,ASSPSAGGMSNQPQH
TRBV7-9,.,ASSLYGANYNSPLH
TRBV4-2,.,ASSQDEGNYGYT
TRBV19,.,ASSTTGLSGANVLT
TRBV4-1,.,ASSQDWRISGNTIY
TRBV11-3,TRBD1,ASSLGTGDVGANVLT
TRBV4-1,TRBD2,ATRLAGENYNEQF
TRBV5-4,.,ASSIGTSMTVYGYT
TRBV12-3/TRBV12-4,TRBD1,ASSQQGSYEQY
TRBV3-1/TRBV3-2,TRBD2,ASSQEGGRASYNEQF
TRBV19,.,ASSLLEKTYNEQF
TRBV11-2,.,ASEGATNEKLF
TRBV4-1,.,ASKRILVENTEAF
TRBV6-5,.,ASNLDYPSYNEQF
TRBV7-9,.,ASTIPAQGSVGYT
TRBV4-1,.,ASSRTHSTGTKNIQY
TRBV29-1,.,SVDRGYTEAF
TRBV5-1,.,ASSRTATNEKLF
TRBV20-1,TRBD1,SASTRTGVDSPLH
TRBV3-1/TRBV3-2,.,ASSQVQGGQPQH
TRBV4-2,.,ASSQDGGSYEQY
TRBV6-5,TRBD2,ASSLASGRNIQY
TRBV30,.,AWDPGTDQPQH
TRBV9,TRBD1,ASSVSLTGGGGNTIY
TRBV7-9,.,ASSLGKETQY
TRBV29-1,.,SVEGSGTSTNEKLF
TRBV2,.,ASQFRGRYGYT
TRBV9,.,ASSVGGP
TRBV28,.,ASSTPDRSNQPQH
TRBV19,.,ASSMGGNEQF
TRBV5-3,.,ARSFYHPQGYNEQF
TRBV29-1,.,SVEGVNRLNPNTGELF
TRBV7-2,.,ASSLVPADYQPQH
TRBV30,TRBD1,AWIVTGVEYGYT
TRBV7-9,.,ASSLAGDANEKLF
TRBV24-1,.,ATRIPPGTGIERESNTGELF
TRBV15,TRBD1,ATSSDDRGGDTQY
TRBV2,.,ASSEQARNQPQH
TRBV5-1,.,ASSLPMAGTYEQY
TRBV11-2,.,ASSLDIVGSYNSPLH
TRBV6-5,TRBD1,ASSFDRAPDQPQH
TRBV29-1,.,SVDPGAGTGELF